These T cell receptor beta chains were read from a single sample in a study of blood T cell repertoires in COVID-19. Here immunoSEQ multiplex PCR was the method, and the copy in TCRdb shows in-frame clones only, minus some. Of some 150,000 clones detected, 75% to 90% appear once; the ten largest clones hold roughly 8%. Sequencing was performed on peripheral blood. These receptors were taken from a woman aged 60-75 years with COVID-19, enrolled during active disease. The CDR3 runs from the conserved cysteine through the conserved F or W. A D gene is named only where the DNA matches it firmly. Not every row has a clone size; where given, it reads once, few, many or a size class.

v_call: TRBV27
j_call: TRBJ1-1
clone_size: -
d_call: -
cdr3_aa: CASSLSYRGSEAFF
cdr3_nt: TGTGCCAGCAGTTTATCGTATCGTGGCTCTGAAGCTTTCTTT

v_call: TRBV7-8
j_call: TRBJ1-5
clone_size: -
d_call: -
cdr3_aa: CASHLGGDSNQPQHF
cdr3_nt: TGTGCCTCACACTTAGGCGGAGATAGCAATCAGCCCCAGCATTTT

v_call: TRBV10-3
j_call: TRBJ1-3
clone_size: -
d_call: -
cdr3_aa: CATELRDTIYF
cdr3_nt: TGTGCCACTGAGCTACGGGACACCATATATTTT

v_call: TRBV6-5
j_call: TRBJ2-5
clone_size: -
d_call: TRBD2
cdr3_aa: CASSYEAGGRETQYF
cdr3_nt: TGTGCCAGCAGTTACGAGGCGGGGGGTAGAGAGACCCAGTACTTC

v_call: TRBV6-5
j_call: TRBJ1-5
clone_size: -
d_call: -
cdr3_aa: CAITRENQPQHF
cdr3_nt: TGTGCCATTACCCGGGAGAATCAGCCCCAGCATTTT

v_call: TRBV29-1
j_call: TRBJ1-2
clone_size: -
d_call: -
cdr3_aa: CSVALLAQVGYGYTF
cdr3_nt: TGCAGCGTTGCCCTCCTGGCCCAGGTGGGCTATGGCTACACCTTC

v_call: TRBV5-1
j_call: TRBJ2-7
clone_size: -
d_call: -
cdr3_aa: CASSSLYEQYF
cdr3_nt: TGCGCCAGCAGCTCTCTCTACGAGCAGTACTTC

v_call: TRBV12-3/TRBV12-4
j_call: TRBJ1-5
clone_size: once
d_call: -
cdr3_aa: CASSSLGGQPQHF
cdr3_nt: TGTGCCAGCAGTTCACTGGGGGGTCAGCCCCAGCATTTT

v_call: TRBV18
j_call: TRBJ1-4
clone_size: -
d_call: TRBD1
cdr3_aa: CASSSDRAEKLFF
cdr3_nt: TGTGCCAGCTCCTCGGACAGGGCTGAAAAACTGTTTTTT

v_call: TRBV18
j_call: TRBJ2-1
clone_size: -
d_call: TRBD2
cdr3_aa: CASSPLSFAGTSGGANEQFF
cdr3_nt: TGTGCCAGCTCACCTCTCTCTTTCGCCGGGACTAGCGGGGGGGCGAATGAGCAGTTCTTC

v_call: TRBV28
j_call: TRBJ2-1
clone_size: -
d_call: -
cdr3_aa: CASSEATRDEQFF
cdr3_nt: TGTGCCAGCAGTGAAGCGACTAGAGATGAGCAGTTCTTC

v_call: TRBV20-1
j_call: TRBJ2-7
clone_size: -
d_call: -
cdr3_aa: CSASSGSGYEQYF
cdr3_nt: TGCAGTGCTAGTTCAGGGTCTGGTTACGAGCAGTACTTC

v_call: TRBV10-3
j_call: TRBJ1-4
clone_size: -
d_call: -
cdr3_aa: CAISESIGATNEKLFF
cdr3_nt: TGTGCCATCAGTGAGTCGATAGGAGCAACTAATGAAAAACTGTTTTTT

v_call: TRBV9
j_call: TRBJ2-1
clone_size: -
d_call: TRBD2
cdr3_aa: CASSGTSGGNEQFF
cdr3_nt: TGTGCCAGCAGCGGTACCTCGGGGGGCAATGAGCAGTTCTTC

v_call: TRBV7-9
j_call: TRBJ2-7
clone_size: -
d_call: TRBD1
cdr3_aa: CASSLGTGWAYEQYF
cdr3_nt: TGTGCCAGCAGCTTAGGGACAGGGTGGGCCTACGAGCAGTACTTC

v_call: TRBV4-1
j_call: TRBJ1-5
clone_size: few
d_call: TRBD1
cdr3_aa: CASSQEDGTGFYSNQPQHF
cdr3_nt: TGCGCCAGCAGCCAAGAAGACGGGACAGGGTTTTATAGCAATCAGCCCCAGCATTTT

v_call: TRBV19
j_call: TRBJ2-7
clone_size: -
d_call: -
cdr3_aa: CASKKESGASYEQYF
cdr3_nt: TGTGCCAGCAAAAAAGAGTCGGGAGCATCCTACGAGCAGTACTTC

v_call: TRBV5-1
j_call: TRBJ1-6
clone_size: -
d_call: -
cdr3_aa: CASSKDSAYNSPLHF
cdr3_nt: TGCGCCAGCAGCAAAGACTCGGCCTATAATTCACCCCTCCACTTT

v_call: TRBV5-1
j_call: TRBJ1-6
clone_size: -
d_call: TRBD1
cdr3_aa: CASSPGQNNSPLHF
cdr3_nt: TGCGCCAGCAGCCCGGGACAGAATAATTCACCCCTCCACTTT

v_call: TRBV6-2/TRBV6-3
j_call: TRBJ2-7
clone_size: -
d_call: TRBD1
cdr3_aa: CASSYSGGGEQYF
cdr3_nt: TGTGCCAGCAGTTACTCAGGGGGCGGCGAGCAGTACTTC

v_call: TRBV15
j_call: TRBJ2-3
clone_size: -
d_call: -
cdr3_aa: CATSSRGDTQYF
cdr3_nt: TGTGCCACCAGCTCACGAGGTGATACGCAGTATTTT

v_call: TRBV15
j_call: TRBJ2-7
clone_size: -
d_call: TRBD1
cdr3_aa: CATSRRPGQGDYEQYF
cdr3_nt: TGTGCCACCAGCAGAAGACCGGGACAGGGTGATTACGAGCAGTACTTC

v_call: TRBV6-5
j_call: TRBJ2-7
clone_size: -
d_call: TRBD2
cdr3_aa: CASSYSSGGASYEQYF
cdr3_nt: TGTGCCAGCAGTTACTCGAGCGGGGGGGCCTCCTACGAGCAGTACTTC

v_call: TRBV2
j_call: TRBJ1-5
clone_size: -
d_call: -
cdr3_aa: CASTKTVYSNQPQHF
cdr3_nt: TGTGCCAGCACCAAAACAGTGTATAGCAATCAGCCCCAGCATTTT

v_call: TRBV10-1
j_call: TRBJ1-4
clone_size: once
d_call: TRBD1
cdr3_aa: CASSPGQGGEKLFF
cdr3_nt: TGCGCCAGCTCACCGGGACAGGGAGGAGAAAAACTGTTTTTT

v_call: TRBV10-2
j_call: TRBJ2-7
clone_size: -
d_call: -
cdr3_aa: CASSDGPGVSFEQYF
cdr3_nt: TGCGCCAGCAGTGATGGACCGGGAGTTTCTTTCGAGCAGTACTTC

v_call: TRBV7-2
j_call: TRBJ2-3
clone_size: -
d_call: TRBD2
cdr3_aa: CASSLASGGNTQYF
cdr3_nt: TGTGCCAGCAGCTTAGCCAGCGGGGGCAATACGCAGTATTTT

v_call: TRBV18
j_call: TRBJ2-3
clone_size: -
d_call: TRBD2
cdr3_aa: CASSPLASGGSTDTQYF
cdr3_nt: TGTGCCAGCTCACCACTGGCTAGCGGGGGGAGCACAGATACGCAGTATTTT